This T cell receptor (beta chain) was recorded in a study of OX40 agonist ivuxolimab in advanced cancers. Study as a whole: Among those enrolled, mean age was roughly 55 years (range about 23 to 85) and about 81% were male.

The data were produced by immunoSEQ multiplex PCR, yet TCRdb's version contains in-frame clones alone and is incomplete. Among about 46,000 clones listed, 82% were seen once. Blood got drawn at baseline, again on cycle 4 day 1, and then on cycle 7 day 1. V dropped 4 bases and J dropped 0 bases, with 10 bases sitting between them. This CDR3 is built from 14 residues. CDR1 is MNHNS and CDR2 is SASEGT in the germline V gene. This specimen consisted of CD4+ or CD8+ T cells sorted from blood, obtained in a trial of the OX40 agonist ivuxolimab. V usage is TRBV6-1 and J usage is TRBJ2-7; D perhaps matches TRBD1 (5 bases). The receptor's source is an adult with an advanced solid tumor such as melanoma, head and neck, liver or kidney cancer. CDR3 residues: CASSVGASSYEQYF. The CDR3 nucleotides are TGTGCCAGCAGTGTAGGGGCCAGCTCCTACGAGCAGTACTTC.